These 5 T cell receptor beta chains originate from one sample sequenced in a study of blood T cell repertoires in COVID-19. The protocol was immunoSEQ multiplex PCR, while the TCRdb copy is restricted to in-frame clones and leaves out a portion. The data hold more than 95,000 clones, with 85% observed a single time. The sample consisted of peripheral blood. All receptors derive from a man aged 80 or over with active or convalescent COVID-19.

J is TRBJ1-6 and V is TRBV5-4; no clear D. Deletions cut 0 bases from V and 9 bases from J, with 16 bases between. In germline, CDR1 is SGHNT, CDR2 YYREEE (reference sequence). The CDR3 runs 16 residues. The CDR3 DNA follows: TGTGCCAGCAGCTTGGACTCACCAGCTGAGGGTTCACCCCTCCACTTT. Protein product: CASSLDSPAEGSPLHF.

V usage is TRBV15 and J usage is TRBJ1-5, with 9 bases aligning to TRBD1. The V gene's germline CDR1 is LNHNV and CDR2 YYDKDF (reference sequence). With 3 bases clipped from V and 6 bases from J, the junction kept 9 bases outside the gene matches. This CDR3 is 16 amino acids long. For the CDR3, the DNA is TGTGCCACCAGCAGTATGGGACAGGGTTCGGGTCAGCCCCAGCATTTT. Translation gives CATSSMGQGSGQPQHF.

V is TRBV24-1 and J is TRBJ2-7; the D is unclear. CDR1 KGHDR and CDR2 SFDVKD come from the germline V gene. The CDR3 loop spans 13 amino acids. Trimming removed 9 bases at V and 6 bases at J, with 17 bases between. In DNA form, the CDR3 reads TGTGCCACCTCCGCCAACGAACTTACCGAGCAGTACTTC. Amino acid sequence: CATSANELTEQYF.

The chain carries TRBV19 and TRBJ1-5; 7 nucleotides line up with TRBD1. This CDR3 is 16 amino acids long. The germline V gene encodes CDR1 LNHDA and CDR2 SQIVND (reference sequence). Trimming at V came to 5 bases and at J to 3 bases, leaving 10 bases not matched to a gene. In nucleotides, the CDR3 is TGTGCCAGTAGTCCCGAACAGGGGACGGTCAATCAGCCCCAGCATTTT. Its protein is CASSPEQGTVNQPQHF.

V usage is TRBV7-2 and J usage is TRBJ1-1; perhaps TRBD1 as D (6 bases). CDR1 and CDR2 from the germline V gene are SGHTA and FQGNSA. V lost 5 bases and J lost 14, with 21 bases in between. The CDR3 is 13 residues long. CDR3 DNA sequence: TGTGCCAGCAGCCCACTTGGGGGGGGCGTTTTGTTCTTT. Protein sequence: CASSPLGGGVLFF.